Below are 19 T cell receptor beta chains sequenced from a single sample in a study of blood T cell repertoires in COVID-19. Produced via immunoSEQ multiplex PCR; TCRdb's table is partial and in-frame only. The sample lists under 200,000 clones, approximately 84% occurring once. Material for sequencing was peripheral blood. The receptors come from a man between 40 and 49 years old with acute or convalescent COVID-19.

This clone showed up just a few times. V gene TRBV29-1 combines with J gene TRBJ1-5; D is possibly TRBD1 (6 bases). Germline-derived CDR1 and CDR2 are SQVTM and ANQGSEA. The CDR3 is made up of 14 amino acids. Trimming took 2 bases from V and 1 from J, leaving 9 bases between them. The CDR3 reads CSVETGNSNQPQHF. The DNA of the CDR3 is TGCAGCGTTGAAACAGGGAACAGCAATCAGCCCCAGCATTTT.

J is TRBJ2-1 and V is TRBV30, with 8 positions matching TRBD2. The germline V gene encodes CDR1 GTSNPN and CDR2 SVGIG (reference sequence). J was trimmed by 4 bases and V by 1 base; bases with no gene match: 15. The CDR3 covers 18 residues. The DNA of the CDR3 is TGTGCCTGGAGTGGCGTCCCCAGGGGAGCGGGGGATTACAATGAGCAGTTCTTC. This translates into CAWSGVPRGAGDYNEQFF.

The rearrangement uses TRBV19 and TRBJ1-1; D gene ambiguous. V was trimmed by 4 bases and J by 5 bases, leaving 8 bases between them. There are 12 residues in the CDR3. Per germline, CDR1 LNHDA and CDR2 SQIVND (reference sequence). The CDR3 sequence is CASSKSRTEAFF. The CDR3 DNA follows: TGTGCCAGTAGTAAAAGCCGGACTGAAGCTTTCTTT.

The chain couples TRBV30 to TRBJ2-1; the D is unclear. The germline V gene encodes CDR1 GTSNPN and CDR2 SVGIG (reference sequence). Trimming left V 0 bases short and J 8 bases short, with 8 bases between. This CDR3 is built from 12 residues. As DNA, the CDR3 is TGTGCCTGGAGTGTACTTTCTTATGAGCAGTTCTTC. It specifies CAWSVLSYEQFF. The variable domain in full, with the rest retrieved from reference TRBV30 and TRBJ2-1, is SQTIHQWPATLVQPVGSPLSLECTVEGTSNPNLYWYRQAAGRGLQLLFYSVGIGQISSEVPQNLSASRPQDRQFILSSKKLLLSDSGFYLCAWSVLSYEQFFGPGTRLTVL.

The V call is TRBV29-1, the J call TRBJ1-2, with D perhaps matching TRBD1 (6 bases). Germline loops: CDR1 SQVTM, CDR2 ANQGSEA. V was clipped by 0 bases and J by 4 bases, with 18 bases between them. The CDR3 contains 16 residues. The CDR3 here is CSVEDLDRLSLYGYTF. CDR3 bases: TGCAGCGTTGAAGATCTGGACAGACTTTCGCTCTATGGCTACACCTTC.

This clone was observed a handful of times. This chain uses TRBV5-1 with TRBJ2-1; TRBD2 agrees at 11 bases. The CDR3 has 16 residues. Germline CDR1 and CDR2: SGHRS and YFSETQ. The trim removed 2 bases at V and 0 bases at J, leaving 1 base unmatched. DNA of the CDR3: TGCGCCAGCAGCTTCACTAGCGGGAGCTCCTACAATGAGCAGTTCTTC. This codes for CASSFTSGSSYNEQFF.

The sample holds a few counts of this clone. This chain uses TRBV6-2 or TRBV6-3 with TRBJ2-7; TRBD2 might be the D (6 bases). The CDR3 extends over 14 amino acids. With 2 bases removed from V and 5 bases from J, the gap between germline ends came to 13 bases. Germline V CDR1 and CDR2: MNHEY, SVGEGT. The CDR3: CASSYGGDPNEQYF. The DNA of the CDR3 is TGTGCCAGCAGTTACGGCGGGGATCCGAACGAGCAGTACTTC.

In DNA form, the CDR3 reads TGTGCCAGCAGCCTTAAGAGGGGGGGCACTGTTAGGACAGATACGCAGTATTTT. Its protein is CASSLKRGGTVRTDTQYF. V usage is TRBV3-1 (or the pseudogene TRBV3-2) and J usage is TRBJ2-3; D might be TRBD2 (7 bases). Looked up from germline, CDR1 is LGHDT and CDR2 is YNNKEL (reference sequence). The CDR3 loop spans 18 amino acids. Between the trimmed V and J ends, which lost 4 bases and 3 bases, there was a span of 23 bases.

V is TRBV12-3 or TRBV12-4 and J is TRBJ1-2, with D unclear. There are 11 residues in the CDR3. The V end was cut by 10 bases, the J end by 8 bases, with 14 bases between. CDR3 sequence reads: CATNREGGYTF. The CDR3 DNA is TGTGCCACCAACCGGGAGGGAGGCTACACCTTC.

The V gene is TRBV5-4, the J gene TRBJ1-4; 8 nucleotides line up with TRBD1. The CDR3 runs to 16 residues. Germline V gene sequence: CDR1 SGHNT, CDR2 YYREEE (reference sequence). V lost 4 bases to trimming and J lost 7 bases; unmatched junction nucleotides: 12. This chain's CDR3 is CASSIRQGRRSEKLFF. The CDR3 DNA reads TGTGCCAGCAGCATCCGACAGGGGCGCAGGAGTGAAAAACTGTTTTTT.

The CDR3 region is CASSPALGQADNTEAFF. In DNA, the CDR3 is TGTGCCAGCAGCCCCGCTCTGGGTCAGGCCGACAACACTGAAGCTTTCTTT. The chain recombines TRBV7-2 with TRBJ1-1, with D unresolved. CDR1 and CDR2 (germline): SGHTA, FQGNSA. The CDR3 spans 17 residues. Between the trimmed V and J ends, which lost 5 bases and 2 bases, there was a span of 21 bases.

CDR3 sequence: CASSRGQGLYEQYF. The CDR3 DNA is TGTGCCAGCTCGAGGGGACAGGGCCTCTACGAGCAGTACTTC. The rearrangement uses TRBV18 and TRBJ2-7, with 9 bases identical to TRBD1. Germline lookup yields CDR1 KGHSH and CDR2 LQKENI. The V and J ends lost 6 bases and 3 bases, in that order; junction bases with no gene match: 6. The CDR3 runs to 14 residues. Variable domain in full (rest from reference TRBV18 and TRBJ2-7): NAGVMQNPRHLVRRRGQEARLRCSPMKGHSHVYWYRQLPEEGLKFMVYLQKENIIDESGMPKERFSAEFPKEGPSILRIQQVVRGDSAAYFCASSRGQGLYEQYFGPGTRLTVT.

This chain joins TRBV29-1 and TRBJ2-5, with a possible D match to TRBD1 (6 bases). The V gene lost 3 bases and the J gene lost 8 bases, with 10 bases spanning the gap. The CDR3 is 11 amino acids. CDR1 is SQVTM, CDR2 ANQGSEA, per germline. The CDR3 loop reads CSVEGRGTQYF. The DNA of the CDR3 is TGCAGCGTTGAGGGCAGGGGAACCCAGTACTTC.

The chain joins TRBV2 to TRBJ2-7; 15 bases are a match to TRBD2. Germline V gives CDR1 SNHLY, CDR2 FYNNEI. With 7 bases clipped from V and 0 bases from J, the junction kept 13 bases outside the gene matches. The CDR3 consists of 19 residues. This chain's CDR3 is CASIIRTSGGAESSYEQYF. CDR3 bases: TGTGCCAGCATTATACGGACTAGCGGGGGGGCCGAGAGCTCCTACGAGCAGTACTTC.

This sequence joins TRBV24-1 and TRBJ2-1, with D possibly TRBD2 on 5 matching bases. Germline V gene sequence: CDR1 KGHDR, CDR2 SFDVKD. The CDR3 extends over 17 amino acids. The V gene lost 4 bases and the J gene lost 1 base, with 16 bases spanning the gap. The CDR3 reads CATSDPGPRGSYNEQFF. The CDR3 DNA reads TGTGCCACCAGTGACCCAGGACCCCGGGGTTCCTACAATGAGCAGTTCTTC.

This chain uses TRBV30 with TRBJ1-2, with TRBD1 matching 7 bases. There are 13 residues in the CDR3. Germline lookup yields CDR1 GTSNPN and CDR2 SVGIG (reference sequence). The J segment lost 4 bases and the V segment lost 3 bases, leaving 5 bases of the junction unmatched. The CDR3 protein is CAWRAGGSYGYTF. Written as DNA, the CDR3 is TGTGCCTGGAGGGCAGGGGGATCCTATGGCTACACCTTC.

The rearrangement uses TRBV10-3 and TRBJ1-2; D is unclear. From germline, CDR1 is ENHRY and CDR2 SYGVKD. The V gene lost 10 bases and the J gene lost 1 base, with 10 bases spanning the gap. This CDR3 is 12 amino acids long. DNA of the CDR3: TGTGCCACGCAGGCGATTAACTATGGCTACACCTTC. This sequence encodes CATQAINYGYTF.

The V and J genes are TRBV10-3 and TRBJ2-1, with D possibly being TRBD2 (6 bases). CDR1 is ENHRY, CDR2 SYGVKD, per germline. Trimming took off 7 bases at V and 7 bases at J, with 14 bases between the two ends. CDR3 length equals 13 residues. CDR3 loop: CAIMNLGGNEQFF. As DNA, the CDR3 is TGTGCCATCATGAATCTCGGAGGGAATGAGCAGTTCTTC.

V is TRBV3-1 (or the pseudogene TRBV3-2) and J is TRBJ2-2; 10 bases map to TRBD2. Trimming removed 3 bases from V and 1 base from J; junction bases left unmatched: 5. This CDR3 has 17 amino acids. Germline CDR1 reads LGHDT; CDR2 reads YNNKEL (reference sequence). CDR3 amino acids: CASSQGLAGVNTGELFF. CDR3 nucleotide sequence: TGTGCCAGCAGCCAGGGGCTAGCGGGGGTGAACACCGGGGAGCTGTTTTTT.